The 2 T cell receptor beta chains listed next were all sequenced from one sample in a study of molecular identifiers for immune sequencing clone quantification. One entry per CDR3 protein, called by TCRdb with MiXCR from the PCR reads. The table includes around 470,000 distinct CDR3 sequences, under 30% detected once. The specimen sequenced was naive CD8+ T cells from blood, with Jurkat cell RNA spiked in. Subset meaning: FACS-sorted CD8+CD4-CCR7+CD45RA+ naive T cells. The receptor source for this set is a human donor in good health. Some libraries in this study had Jurkat cell RNA spiked in.

J is TRBJ1-3 and V is TRBV15, with TRBD1 as a possible D gene (6 bases). This CDR3 has 15 amino acids. The V gene's germline CDR1 is LNHNV and CDR2 YYDKDF (reference sequence). Trimming shortened V by 3 bases and J by 0 bases, and 9 bases separated the two germline ends. The CDR3 sequence is CATSRDSHSGNTIYF. The DNA for the CDR3 is TGTGCCACCAGCAGGGACAGCCACTCTGGAAACACCATATATTTT.

This clonotype was seen many times. This chain uses TRBV29-1 with TRBJ1-1; perhaps TRBD1 as D (5 bases). Trimming removed 6 bases from V and 0 bases from J, with 23 bases in between. The germline V gene has CDR1 SQVTM and CDR2 ANQGSEA. The CDR3 extends over 17 amino acids. CDR3 DNA sequence: TGCAGCGTGTCGAAGGACACTATCTTCGGGGTGAACACTGAAGCTTTCTTT. Translation gives CSVSKDTIFGVNTEAFF.